The present T cell receptor (beta chain) was sequenced within a study of human T cells and chemical hapten exposure. The time point denotes: pre-sensitization, week 0. Noted treatment: therapeutic diphenylcyclopropenone sensitization with weekly scalp DPC. Losses at the gene ends were 8 bases for V and 6 bases for J; bases not matched to a gene: 10. The CDR3 covers 13 residues. CDR1 MDHEN and CDR2 SYDVKM come from the germline V gene. Points from the study as a whole: Compared to controls, expanded TCRs made significantly more large clusters of similar CDR3s. The count of PT1 expanded TCRs correlated positively with patch test score.

The library tagged individual cDNA molecules with unique molecular identifiers. MiXCR, applied by TCRdb to the RACE reads, yields one record per CDR3 protein. Of tens of thousands of distinct CDR3 sequences in the sample, more than 7.5% were seen once. This clonotype appeared many times. Its specificity is not known. The chain has TRBV28 and TRBJ2-7; 7 bases align to TRBD1. This TCR derives from a man aged 35 to 55 with alopecia areata. Some clones in this sample may be carry-over from other donors' samples. Sample: whole blood, taken in connection with sensitization to the hapten diphenylcyclopropenone (DPC). The CDR3 sequence: CASQTGLIAEQYF. In DNA form, the CDR3 reads TGTGCCAGCCAGACAGGGTTGATCGCCGAGCAGTACTTC.